This T cell receptor (beta chain) was documented in a study of T-cell reconstitution after alpha-beta-depleted transplantation in children. Notes on the study in general: Newly produced T cells mostly provided counts and TCRbeta diversity after one year, as hyperexpanded clones declined.

Trimming shortened V by 1 base and J by 2 bases, and 8 bases separated the two germline ends. CDR3 length equals 13 residues. In germline, CDR1 is DFQATT, CDR2 SNEGSKA (reference sequence). This clonotype appeared a few times. What it binds is unknown. Preparation of the TCRbeta library was carried out with unique molecular identifiers. TCRdb re-derived calls from the PCR reads in MiXCR, one entry per CDR3 protein. The sample holds about 250,000 distinct CDR3 sequences, about 24% seen once. The chain links TRBV20-1 to TRBJ2-5; no clear D gene. The sequence was obtained from a female patient aged 2-10 years who had a stem cell transplant for congenital amegakaryocytic thrombocytopenia, so the T cells may come from the graft donor. Sequenced material: PBMCs, mostly from graft donor cells, taken 360 days after TCRalphabeta/CD19-depleted stem cell transplant. CDR3 sequence reads: CSARVTGQETQYF. CDR3 nucleotides: TGCAGTGCTAGAGTCACTGGGCAAGAGACCCAGTACTTC.